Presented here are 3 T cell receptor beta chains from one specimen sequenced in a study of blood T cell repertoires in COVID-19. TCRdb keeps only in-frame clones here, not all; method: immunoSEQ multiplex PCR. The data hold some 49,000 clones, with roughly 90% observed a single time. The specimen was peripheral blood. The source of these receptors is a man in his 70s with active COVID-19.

The DNA of the CDR3 is TGCGCCAGCAGCTTGCGGCAGGGAAGGTTGAGCACTGAAGCTTTCTTT. Amino acids: CASSLRQGRLSTEAFF. V usage is TRBV5-1 and J usage is TRBJ1-1; TRBD1 is a possible D gene (5 bases). The CDR3 covers 16 residues. The V gene lost 1 base and the J gene lost 4 bases, with 17 bases spanning the gap. CDR1 and CDR2 from the germline V gene are SGHRS and YFSETQ. The full variable domain, completed using reference TRBV5-1 and TRBJ1-1, is KAGVTQTPRYLIKTRGQQVTLSCSPISGHRSVSWYQQTPGQGLQFLFEYFSETQRNKGNFPGRFSGRQFSNSRSEMNVSTLELGDSALYLCASSLRQGRLSTEAFFGQGTRLTVV.

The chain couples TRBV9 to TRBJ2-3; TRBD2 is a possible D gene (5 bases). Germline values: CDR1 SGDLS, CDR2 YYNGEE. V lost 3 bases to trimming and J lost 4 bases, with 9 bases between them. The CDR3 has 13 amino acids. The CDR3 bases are TGTGCCAGCAGCGCCCCCGGGGCAGATACGCAGTATTTT. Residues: CASSAPGADTQYF.

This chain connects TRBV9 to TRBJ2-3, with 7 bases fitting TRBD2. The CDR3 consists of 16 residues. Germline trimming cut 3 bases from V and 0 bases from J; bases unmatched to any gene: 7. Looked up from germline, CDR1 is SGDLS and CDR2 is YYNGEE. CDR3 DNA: TGTGCCAGCAGCGCGGGAAGCGGGACTAGCACAGATACGCAGTATTTT. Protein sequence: CASSAGSGTSTDTQYF.